This T cell receptor (beta chain) was recorded in a study of blood T cell repertoires in COVID-19. Across the whole study: Acute-phase and convalescent COVID-19 samples originated in the United States, Italy and Spain.

V lost 3 bases, J lost 3 bases, and 23 bases stayed unmatched. CDR3 length: 19 amino acids. CDR1 is DFQATT and CDR2 is SNEGSKA in the germline V gene (reference sequence). Libraries were prepared by immunoSEQ multiplex PCR; TCRdb keeps only in-frame clonotypes and omits some of them. This sample yields about 100,000 clones, of which roughly nine tenths are seen a single time; 2.1% belongs to the top ten. V is TRBV20-1 and J is TRBJ2-7; the match to TRBD1 covers 7 bases. The receptor's source is a man aged 50-59 years with active COVID-19. The sample was peripheral blood. The CDR3 loop is CSASSVGWTGEKDRYEQYF. CDR3 DNA sequence: TGCAGTGCTAGTAGTGTGGGGTGGACAGGTGAAAAGGATCGCTACGAGCAGTACTTC.